This T cell receptor (beta chain) stems from a study of blood T cells in healthy people across ages. Study observations and caveats: Versus aged donors, long-lived donors had higher diversity and more naive CD4+ cells. TCR beta diversity correlated strongly with naive T cell percentage.

Together with a sample-barcoded 5' primer, a J-beta primer mix was included in a second PCR lasting about 6 to 11 cycles. A tag from a template-switch adaptor with 12 random nucleotides marked each cDNA molecule. TCRdb ran MiXCR on the 5' RACE reads and lists one entry per CDR3 protein. The sample carries 1.8 million or so distinct CDR3 sequences, around 42% recorded once. In its sample, this clonotype was seen a few times. The target antigen is unknown. The V gene lost 5 bases and the J gene lost 0 bases, with 18 bases spanning the gap. The CDR3 is 17 residues long. The germline CDR1 and CDR2 sequences are MNHNS and SASEGT.

V usage is TRBV6-1 and J usage is TRBJ2-3, with a possible D match to TRBD2 (6 bases). The TCR sequence derives from a human donor in good health. Sequencing input: blood. The CDR3 loop reads CASSPDGGPSSTDTQYF. In DNA form, the CDR3 reads TGTGCCAGCAGTCCCGACGGGGGTCCCTCTAGCACAGATACGCAGTATTTT.